The 16 T cell receptor beta chains reported below all come from one sample, sequenced in a study of T cells in Graves' hyperthyroidism and ophthalmopathy. TCR beta CDR3 sequences were amplified from RNA transcripts. Researchers ran a first-round RT-PCR on the TCR CDR3 using the HTBI primer set. TCRdb re-analysed the multiplex PCR reads in MiXCR, keeping a single row per CDR3 protein. The sample consists of a few hundred thousand distinct CDR3 sequences, 15% to 19% of them appearing once. Sequencing was done on a sample of blood. These receptors all come from a woman in her 30s with Graves' hyperthyroidism.

This clonotype was seen a few times. J is TRBJ2-2 and V is TRBV29-1, with 7 bases identical to TRBD2. J lost 4 bases, V lost 3 bases, and 11 bases had no gene match. Germline V gives CDR1 SQVTM, CDR2 ANQGSEA. The CDR3 sequence is 16 residues long. As DNA, the CDR3 is TGCAGCGTTGAGGGGGGGGGGGTTACTATCACCGGGGAGCTGTTTTTT. Its protein product is CSVEGGGVTITGELFF.

The chain has TRBV27 and TRBJ1-2; D may be TRBD1 (6 bases). The germline CDR1 and CDR2 sequences are MNHEY and SMNVEV (reference sequence). CDR3 size: 14 residues. Trimming pared 4 bases from V and 2 bases from J, leaving 11 bases between. CDR3 loop: CASSSGQKNYGYTF. CDR3 nucleotides: TGTGCCAGCAGTTCAGGACAGAAAAACTATGGCTACACCTTC.

The chain joins TRBV6-5 to TRBJ2-1; weak D call: TRBD2 (5 bases). The V gene lost 0 bases and the J gene lost 7 bases, with 13 bases spanning the gap. CDR1 is MNHEY and CDR2 is SVGAGI in the germline V gene. The CDR3 sequence is 15 residues long. The CDR3: CASSYSSPPGNEQFF. The DNA of the CDR3 is TGTGCCAGCAGTTACTCATCTCCCCCGGGGAATGAGCAGTTCTTC.

This clonotype was counted many times. V is TRBV20-1 and J is TRBJ2-5; 7 bases fit TRBD1. J gave up 4 bases and V 3 bases, and 5 bases lay outside the gene matches. Looked up from germline, CDR1 is DFQATT and CDR2 is SNEGSKA (reference sequence). The CDR3 spans 13 residues. The CDR3 coding sequence is TGCAGTGCTAGGGAGACAGGGTTAGAGACCCAGTACTTC. It specifies CSARETGLETQYF.

This clonotype was picked up many times. The chain employs TRBV11-3 and TRBJ2-1; weak D call: TRBD2 (6 bases). In germline, CDR1 is SGHNT, CDR2 YENEEA. The CDR3 totals 15 residues. V lost 5 bases and J lost 2, with 13 bases in between. The CDR3 region is CASSLASGPYNEQFF. The DNA for the CDR3 is TGTGCCAGCAGCCTGGCCAGCGGGCCCTACAATGAGCAGTTCTTC.

This clonotype was detected only a few times. CDR3 nucleotide sequence: TGTGCCAGCAGCCTCCGAGAAGCGGGAGGGCCGGGGATGATGTTCAATGAGCAGTTCTTC. Its protein product is CASSLREAGGPGMMFNEQFF. V is TRBV3-1 and J is TRBJ2-1, with 10 bases matching TRBD2. The germline V gene has CDR1 LGHDT and CDR2 YNNKEL (reference sequence). Trimming removed 4 bases from V and 6 bases from J; junction bases left unmatched: 21. The CDR3 sequence is 20 residues long.

The V and J genes are TRBV25-1 and TRBJ2-3; tentatively, D is TRBD2 (5 bases). Trimming removed 7 bases at V and 0 bases at J, with 17 bases between. The CDR3 is made up of 16 amino acids. Germline values: CDR1 MGHDK, CDR2 SYGVNS. CDR3 region: CASTSFRGPSTDTQYF. CDR3 nucleotide sequence: TGTGCCAGCACCTCCTTTCGCGGGCCGAGCACAGATACGCAGTATTTT.

This sequence joins TRBV30 and TRBJ1-3; D unresolved. The CDR3 consists of 13 residues. CDR1 is GTSNPN, CDR2 SVGIG, per germline (reference sequence). V gave up 2 bases and J gave up 1 base, with 6 bases separating them. DNA for the CDR3: TGTGCCTGGAGTCAAGGATCTGGAAACACCATATATTTT. Its protein product is CAWSQGSGNTIYF.

About this clonotype itself: Since a much larger clone is just one base distant, this may be a read error. DNA for the CDR3: TGCAGTGCTGGTCCTGGAGCTGCAGATACGCAGTATTTT. Protein sequence: CSAGPGAADTQYF. This sequence joins TRBV20-1 and TRBJ2-3; D uncertain. V lost 5 bases and J 4 bases, leaving 13 bases between the germline ends. The CDR3 runs 13 residues. Germline lookup yields CDR1 DFQATT and CDR2 SNEGSKA (reference sequence).

This clonotype was recorded at least ten times. CDR3 amino acids: CASSLGTQYF. The CDR3 coding sequence is TGTGCCAGCAGCTTAGGGACCCAGTACTTC. The V and J genes are TRBV7-2 and TRBJ2-5; D gene ambiguous. The CDR3 is made up of 10 amino acids. Trimming left V 1 base short and J 7 bases short, with 1 base between. The germline gives CDR1 SGHTA, CDR2 FQGNSA.

This clonotype has more than one count but fewer than ten. Sequence at one end of the junction differs from germline and may be a read error. The chain recombines TRBV5-1 with TRBJ2-7, with D possibly being TRBD2 (5 bases). CDR1 SGHRS and CDR2 YFSETQ come from the germline V gene. The CDR3 sequence is 14 residues long. Written as DNA, the CDR3 is TGTGCCAGCAGCCTGCGGGTGAACTCCTACGAGCAGTACTTC. It encodes CASSLRVNSYEQYF. The full variable domain, its missing parts supplied by reference TRBV5-1 and TRBJ2-7, is KAGVTQTPRYLIKTRGQQVTLSCSPISGHRSVSWYQQTPGQGLQFLFEYFSETQRNKGNFPGRFSGRQFSNSRSEMNVSTLELGDSALYLCASSLRVNSYEQYFGPGTRLTVT.

This chain's CDR3 is CASSQDVASEAYNEQFF. The CDR3 bases are TGTGCCAGCAGCCAAGATGTGGCTAGCGAAGCCTACAATGAGCAGTTCTTC. The rearrangement links TRBV4-2 to TRBJ2-1; tentatively, D is TRBD2 (6 bases). Trimming removed 0 bases from V and 2 bases from J, with 14 bases in between. Germline V gene data show CDR1 as LGHNA and CDR2 as YNFKEQ. The CDR3 contains 17 residues.

The genes are TRBV7-2 and TRBJ2-7; no definite D call. Germline CDR1 and CDR2: SGHTA and FQGNSA. V lost 5 bases and J 2 bases, leaving 13 bases between the germline ends. This CDR3 contains 14 residues. The CDR3 region is CASSLGLSAYEQYF. CDR3 coding DNA: TGTGCCAGCAGCCTCGGATTAAGCGCCTACGAGCAGTACTTC.

The chain links TRBV24-1 to TRBJ2-5; a possible D gene is TRBD1 (6 bases). V gave up 3 bases and J gave up 1 base, with 8 bases separating them. CDR1 is KGHDR, CDR2 SFDVKD, per germline. CDR3 length: 14 amino acids. CDR3 sequence: CATSDGTPQETQYF. CDR3 sequence (DNA): TGTGCCACCAGTGATGGGACACCCCAAGAGACCCAGTACTTC.

In its sample, this clonotype was seen many times. V gene TRBV10-3 combines with J gene TRBJ2-7; maybe TRBD1 (5 bases). Germline V gene data show CDR1 as ENHRY and CDR2 as SYGVKD. The CDR3 is 12 residues long. Trimming took 4 bases from V and 7 from J, leaving 11 bases between them. The CDR3 is CAISGQNGEQYF. Written as DNA, the CDR3 is TGTGCCATCAGTGGACAGAACGGGGAGCAGTACTTC.

This clonotype has at least ten counts. The chain recombines TRBV7-3 with TRBJ2-3; 10 positions match TRBD1. J lost 6 bases, V lost 0 bases, and 3 bases had no gene match. This CDR3 has 15 amino acids. Per germline, CDR1 SGHTA and CDR2 FQGTGA. The CDR3 here is CASSLTGTGVDTQYF. CDR3 bases: TGTGCCAGCAGCTTAACGGGGACAGGGGTGGATACGCAGTATTTT.